The clone carrying this T cell receptor beta chain was observed a handful of times. Its antigen remains unidentified. Germline V CDR1 and CDR2: LNHDA, SQIVND (reference sequence). V was trimmed by 3 bases and J by 5 bases, leaving 16 bases between them. CDR3 length: 15 residues. The data belong to a study of beta chain features in type 1 diabetes. The entirety of the isolated RNA underwent reverse transcription, so expressed TCRB transcripts were sequenced. Sequencing was performed with immunoSEQ multiplex PCR; in TCRdb, only in-frame clones are kept and a portion is missing. The sample lists about 360,000 clones, over 9.5% occurring once. Study findings and constraints: Among patients with Type 1 diabetes, TCRB CDR3s were moderately but significantly shorter in every one of the four CD4+ subsets. Patients' naive, central memory and regulatory TCRB repertoires appeared more alike than those of healthy donors. PCR might show a preference for shorter templates, equally across patients and controls. VDJ junctions from patients with type 1 diabetes contained fewer insertions and more deletions.

The V call is TRBV19, the J call TRBJ1-2, with D perhaps matching TRBD1 (6 bases). The sequence derives from a woman between 18 and 29 years old with type 1 diabetes. The sample consisted of naive CD4+ T cells from blood. The CDR3 is CASSMVMGALYGYTF. As DNA, the CDR3 is TGTGCCAGTAGTATGGTCATGGGGGCTCTTTATGGCTACACCTTC.